This TCR beta chain stems from a study of blood T cell repertoires in COVID-19. At the level of the study: Specimens from acute and convalescent COVID-19 originated in the United States, Italy and Spain.

Unmatched junction bases numbered 4, after V lost 0 bases and J lost 4 bases. Germline lookup yields CDR1 MNHEY and CDR2 SVGAGI. The CDR3 has 16 residues. Per the original data handling: It was from reference gene primer amplification that nucleated cell counts were estimated. This table comes from immunoSEQ multiplex PCR, and its TCRdb copy is limited to in-frame clones, with some not included. The V and J calls and clone size are taken from that table; D and trimming were inferred from the DNA. Among approximately 300,000 clones listed, around 80% were seen once. The V and J genes are TRBV6-5 and TRBJ2-3; 10 positions agree with TRBD2. Material: peripheral blood. This TCR came from a woman aged 50 to 60 with acute or convalescent COVID-19. The CDR3: CASSYSVAGGSDTQYF. For the CDR3, the DNA is TGTGCCAGCAGTTACTCGGTAGCGGGGGGCTCAGATACGCAGTATTTT.